This T cell receptor (beta chain) appears in the sequencing data of a study of response to subunit inactivated influenza vaccine. Points from the study as a whole: Few new T cells, the authors suggested, are recruited by each seasonal influenza vaccination.

The CDR3 runs 15 residues. Per the germline V gene, CDR1 is SQVTM and CDR2 is ANQGSEA. The ends were cut back, 3 bases at V and 2 bases at J, with 13 bases in the middle. Each CDR3 protein is one row after TCRdb ran MiXCR on the RT-PCR reads. The sample lists about 800,000 distinct CDR3 sequences, about 20% seen once, with 9.5% to 13% in the top ten. This clonotype appeared a few times. Its antigen is not known. The sample here was PBMCs from blood, taken 5 days after vaccination. The origin of this receptor is a man aged 50 to 59 who received an inactivated influenza vaccine. The chain recombines TRBV29-1 with TRBJ2-2; tentatively, D is TRBD1 (6 bases). The CDR3 sequence: CSVEGDRTNTGELFF. The DNA of the CDR3 is TGCAGCGTTGAGGGCGACAGGACCAACACCGGGGAGCTGTTTTTT.